This TCR beta chain is from a study of CD8+ T cells in alopecia areata (dated by TCRdb to the late 2010s). At the level of the whole study: To study T cell clonal expansion in alopecia areata, the researchers applied high-throughput TCRbeta sequencing to both the C3H/HeJ mouse model and human patients. Scalp tissue and sorted CD4+ and CD8+ peripheral blood T cells from patchy and totalis/universalis alopecia areata patients and from healthy controls were covered by human TCRbeta sequencing. Scalp clonality was compared across normal scalp (n=4), patchy alopecia areata scalp (n=8), and alopecia totalis/universalis scalp (n=8). RNA came from the PAXgene miRNA kit for fixed scalp, the miRNeasy kit for PBMCs, and the RNeasy kit for mouse skin. TCRbeta CDR3 regions were amplified by immunoSEQ multiplex PCR with 35 Vbeta forward and 13 Jbeta reverse primers.

As to this clone: The clone's antigen remains unknown. No qualities accompany the bases; no much larger clone lies one base away.

The CDR3 runs 14 residues from the cysteine to the phenylalanine. The DNA shown is the 42-base CDR3, in frame from base 1. V was cut back by 0 bases and J by 4 bases, leaving a gap of 10 bases between them. The CDR1 and CDR2 encoded by the germline V gene are SGHDT and YYEEEE. The paper's findings and limits, for the study overall: Shared TCR sequences between patients were less evident than in mice, which may be partly attributable to HLA diversity in the patient population. Resident alphabeta T cells in normal human skin are also sequenced, complicating scalp TCR repertoire analysis, unlike mouse skin dominated by gammadelta T cells. Higher clonality and more expanded CD8+ clones were observed in lesional scalp than in normal scalp, particularly in alopecia totalis/universalis, a finding suggestive of antigenic drive.

After PBMCs were isolated by density centrifugation and stained for CD3, CD4 and CD8, a FACSAria was used to sort CD4+ and CD8+ T cells. Scalp biopsies and blood samples were obtained from unaffected controls. Library construction relied on the immunoSEQ multiplex PCR assay. RNA was extracted from all samples and reverse transcribed into cDNA as template for TCR sequencing. SuperScript III was used for first-strand cDNA synthesis, primed with a 2:1 mix of oligo-dT and random hexamers. A synthetic immune receptor repertoire was used to gauge amplification bias, and whatever bias remained was removed computationally. For the original study's pipeline: Raw reads were preprocessed for error removal, and CDR3 was defined according to IMGT conventions as running from the conserved cysteine to phenylalanine. Clonality was calculated as 1 minus Shannon entropy normalized by log2 of the number of productive unique TCRs. Scalp TCRbeta sequences were cross-referenced with sorted blood CD4 and CD8 repertoires so that the CD4 or CD8 identity of scalp clones could be inferred. The immuneACCESS repertoire file appears here via TCRdb, limited to in-frame rearrangements. These files lack a portion of the clones; in checked studies, under half of the deficit traces to unresolved V genes, and the cause of the others is not known. The V and J calls and clone size were taken over from that table, and D and trimming were inferred from the DNA. For this sample there are under 250,000 clones; roughly three fifths appear just once. The ten largest make up nearly 5% of the sample.

The chain was built from TRBV5-6 and TRBJ1-2, and the D gene may be TRBD1, 6 bases matching. The receptor comes from a human donor in good health. Sequenced sample: CD8+ T cells sorted from blood. The nucleotide sequence is given as TGTGCCAGCAGCTTGGAGGGGGTCGGCTATGGCTACACCTTC. This is translated as CASSLEGVGYGYTF. When the CDR3 is completed using the reference TRBV5-6 and TRBJ1-2 genes on either side, the full variable domain is DAGVTQSPTHLIKTRGQQVTLRCSPKSGHDTVSWYQQALGQGPQFIFQYYEEEERQRGNFPDRFSGHQFPNYSSELNVNALLLGDSALYLCASSLEGVGYGYTFGSGTRLTVV.